This TCR beta chain stems from a study of OX40 agonist ivuxolimab in advanced cancers. Sequencing used immunoSEQ multiplex PCR; TCRdb keeps in-frame clones, though not all of them. The repertoire includes 50,000 to 65,000 clones, about four fifths of them detected once, and more than 0.8% sits in the top ten. This clone occurred a few times. Its antigen is not known. Germline CDR1 reads SNHLY; CDR2 reads FYNNEI. V was clipped by 7 bases and J by 3 bases, with 11 bases between them. CDR3 size: 13 residues. General study points: There were, on average, more expanded clones in CD8+ T cells than in CD4+.

This receptor was taken from an adult with an advanced solid tumor such as melanoma, head and neck, liver or kidney cancer. V usage is TRBV2 and J usage is TRBJ2-3, with a possible D match to TRBD1 (5 bases). The source was CD4+ or CD8+ T cells sorted from blood, collected in a trial of the OX40 agonist ivuxolimab. CDR3 amino acids: CASNKGSTDTQYF. As DNA, the CDR3 is TGTGCCAGCAACAAGGGGTCAACAGATACGCAGTATTTT.